A selection of T cell receptor beta chains follows, all from one sample in a study of blood T cell repertoires in COVID-19. TCRdb's table, derived via immunoSEQ multiplex PCR, lists solely in-frame clones and lacks some. This sample has around 70,000 clones, with roughly 84% found just once. Sequenced: peripheral blood. The receptors were gathered from a man aged 45-65 years with acute or convalescent COVID-19. The CDR3 runs from the conserved cysteine through the conserved F or W. A D gene is named only where the DNA matches it firmly. Clone size, where shown, is once, few, many, or a class for clones that have expanded.

abundance	v_gene	d_gene	j_gene	CDR3nt	CDR3aa
-	TRBV5-1	-	TRBJ1-1	TGCGCCAGCAGCCTCGCCGTGGGGGCGCAGAACACTGAAGCTTTCTTT	CASSLAVGAQNTEAFF
-	TRBV28	-	TRBJ1-1	TGTGCCAGCACTCGGGAGGAGGGTCTGAACACTGAAGCTTTCTTT	CASTREEGLNTEAFF
-	TRBV6-5	-	TRBJ2-3	TGTGCCAGCAGTTACCGGGGGGCGGCAGATACGCAGTATTTT	CASSYRGAADTQYF
-	TRBV28	-	TRBJ1-1	TGTGCCAGCAGTTTAAGCAGGGTTATCCCTGAAGCTTTCTTT	CASSLSRVIPEAFF
-	TRBV20-1	-	TRBJ1-4	TGCAGTGCTAGTCGGAGTAATGAAAAACTGTTTTTT	CSASRSNEKLFF
-	TRBV19	-	TRBJ2-7	TGTGCCAGTAGTCCCCACCAGGGTGACGAGCAGTACTTC	CASSPHQGDEQYF
once	TRBV21-1	-	TRBJ2-3	TGTGCCAGCAGCAAAGTCTTTACAGGGCCAGCGGGACCCACAGATACGCAGTATTTT	CASSKVFTGPAGPTDTQYF
-	TRBV6-2/TRBV6-3	TRBD1	TRBJ1-5	TGTGCCAGCAGTTACAAGGGACAGCTAAGATATCAGCCCCAGCATTTT	CASSYKGQLRYQPQHF
-	TRBV2	TRBD1	TRBJ2-7	TGTGCCAGCAGAGCCCGGGACAGGGGGATCTACGAGCAGTACTTC	CASRARDRGIYEQYF
once	TRBV18	-	TRBJ2-5	TGTGCCAGCTCACCACCGGGCAACAGGGTGGAGACCCAGTACTTC	CASSPPGNRVETQYF
-	TRBV6-5	TRBD2	TRBJ2-3	TGTGCCAGCAGTCGACTAGCGGGAGGGGCAGATACGCAGTATTTT	CASSRLAGGADTQYF
-	TRBV25-1	TRBD1	TRBJ1-3	TGTGCCAGCAGTGAATCCCCCCGGACAGGAGGCACCATATATTTT	CASSESPRTGGTIYF
-	TRBV27	-	TRBJ1-2	TGTGCCAGCAGTTTATCCTTCCGAGGTGGGGACTTAAAAGGCTACACCTTC	CASSLSFRGGDLKGYTF
-	TRBV3-1/TRBV3-2	-	TRBJ2-7	TGTGCCAGCAGCCAAGGCGAGTACTCCTACGAGCAGTACTTC	CASSQGEYSYEQYF
-	TRBV19	TRBD1	TRBJ1-6	TGTGCCAGTAGGAGGGACAGCAATTCACCCCTCCACTTT	CASRRDSNSPLHF
-	TRBV7-6	-	TRBJ2-2	TGTGCCAGCAGCCAAGGCCCAGGGGGGGAGCTGTTTTTT	CASSQGPGGELFF
-	TRBV27	TRBD2	TRBJ2-7	TGTGCCAGCAGTCCAATGTCTAGCGGGAACTACGAGCAGTACTTC	CASSPMSSGNYEQYF
-	TRBV6-1	-	TRBJ1-3	TGTGCCAGCAGTGAAACATTGGGGCTATCTGGAAACACCATATATTTT	CASSETLGLSGNTIYF
-	TRBV7-5	-	TRBJ1-5	TGTGCCAGAAGCTTAGCGACTGGGGGGAATCAGCCCCAGCATTTT	CARSLATGGNQPQHF
once	TRBV5-1	TRBD1	TRBJ2-2	TGCGCCAGCAGCTGGCAACCGGGACAGGGTCCCGGGGAGCTGTTTTTT	CASSWQPGQGPGELFF
-	TRBV7-2	TRBD1	TRBJ1-6	TGTGCCAGCAGCCCAGGACAGGGAGCACCCCTCCACTTT	CASSPGQGAPLHF
-	TRBV7-8	-	TRBJ2-7	TGTGCCAGCAGCGCCGGACTGACCTACGAGCAGTACTTC	CASSAGLTYEQYF
-	TRBV5-4	TRBD2	TRBJ2-1	TGTGCCAGCAGCTTACCGGGACTATCCTACAATGAGCAGTTCTTC	CASSLPGLSYNEQFF
-	TRBV7-3	-	TRBJ2-2	TGTGCCAGCAGGCGAGACAGAGCCACCGGGGAGCTGTTTTTT	CASRRDRATGELFF
-	TRBV11-3	-	TRBJ2-2	TGTGCCAGCAGGGGTGGAGGCACCGGGGAGCTGTTTTTT	CASRGGGTGELFF
-	TRBV18	-	TRBJ2-7	TGTGCCAGCTCACCACCGTCAGGTCGCGAGCAGTACTTC	CASSPPSGREQYF
once	TRBV30	-	TRBJ1-1	TGTGCCTGGAGTGTAGCAGGGGAAACTGAAGCTTTCTTT	CAWSVAGETEAFF
-	TRBV25-1	-	TRBJ2-5	TGTGCCAGCAGCCTCCTAGTTGGAGGAGAGACCCAGTACTTC	CASSLLVGGETQYF
-	TRBV4-1	-	TRBJ1-3	TGCGCCAGCAGCCAAGATAATCCTGGAAACACCATATATTTT	CASSQDNPGNTIYF
-	TRBV12-3/TRBV12-4	-	TRBJ1-2	TGTGCCAGCAGTTTGGGGGGTAACTATGGCTACACCTTC	CASSLGGNYGYTF
-	TRBV6-5	TRBD1	TRBJ1-2	TGTGCCAGCAGGATCGCAGGGGGCGCAGATGGCTACACCTTC	CASRIAGGADGYTF
-	TRBV6-6	-	TRBJ2-7	TGTGCCAGCAGTTCAGGAGGCCTCTCTACGGGCGAGCAGTACTTC	CASSSGGLSTGEQYF
-	TRBV2	TRBD2	TRBJ2-3	TGTGCCAGCAGTGAAGGAGGGACTAGCGGGTATACGCAGTATTTT	CASSEGGTSGYTQYF
-	TRBV19	TRBD1	TRBJ2-5	TGTGCCACTTCCGGGACAGGCGGACAGACCCAGTACTTC	CATSGTGGQTQYF
few	TRBV2	TRBD2	TRBJ2-4	TGTGCCAGCAGCGGTTGGACTAGTGGAAACATTCAGTACTTC	CASSGWTSGNIQYF
-	TRBV13	TRBD2	TRBJ2-5	TGTGCCAGCAGCTTAGACCGGGGGGGAGAGACCCAGTACTTC	CASSLDRGGETQYF
-	TRBV5-1	-	TRBJ2-1	TGCGCCAGCAGAGCGGGTTCCTCCTACAATGAGCAGTTCTTC	CASRAGSSYNEQFF
few	TRBV10-3	-	TRBJ2-1	TGTGCCATCAGTGAGTCGATAGTTTACAATGAGCAGTTCTTC	CAISESIVYNEQFF
-	TRBV12-3/TRBV12-4	-	TRBJ1-2	TGTGCCAGCAAATCCGGGGGCTATGGCTACACCTTC	CASKSGGYGYTF
-	TRBV11-3	TRBD2	TRBJ2-1	TGTGCCAGCAGCTCCCGGCGGGAGAGGTACAATGAGCAGTTCTTC	CASSSRRERYNEQFF
-	TRBV18	TRBD1	TRBJ1-2	TGTGCCAGCTCACCACGTGGACAGGGAAAGGATGGCTACACCTTC	CASSPRGQGKDGYTF
-	TRBV6-5	-	TRBJ1-1	TGTGCCAGCAGTTACTCCTGGAACACTGAAGCTTTCTTT	CASSYSWNTEAFF
-	TRBV10-3	-	TRBJ2-6	TGTGCCACGGAGGACCGGACGACTGGGGCCAACGTCCTGACTTTC	CATEDRTTGANVLTF
few	TRBV9	-	TRBJ2-3	TGTGCCAGCAGCGTAGGAACAGGAGCTCGCACAGATACGCAGTATTTT	CASSVGTGARTDTQYF
-	TRBV30	-	TRBJ2-2	TGTGCCTGGACCCGAGGGGTAGGGGGTACCGGGGAGCTGTTTTTT	CAWTRGVGGTGELFF
few	TRBV19	TRBD2	TRBJ2-3	TGTGCCAGTAGTATAGTATACGGGAGGAATACGCAGTATTTT	CASSIVYGRNTQYF
-	TRBV13	-	TRBJ1-6	TGTGCCAGCAGGGAGGAAATGGCCACCTATAATTCACCCCTCCACTTT	CASREEMATYNSPLHF
-	TRBV15	-	TRBJ1-5	TGTGCCACCAGCTCCCAGGGAAGTTTTATTCAGCCCCAGCATTTT	CATSSQGSFIQPQHF
-	TRBV2	-	TRBJ1-1	TGTGCCAGCATCCCGCCTGGGGCGCTCATCGTGGCTTTCTTT	CASIPPGALIVAFF
-	TRBV27	TRBD1	TRBJ1-2	TGTGCCAGCAGTTTACTCCCGGACAGGGGCTATGGCTACACCTTC	CASSLLPDRGYGYTF
-	TRBV20-1	TRBD1	TRBJ1-4	TGCAGTGCTAGTAACTTACAGGGGGAGTATGAAAAACTGTTTTTT	CSASNLQGEYEKLFF
-	TRBV12-5	TRBD1	TRBJ1-5	TGTGCTAGTGGTTTGGTCCGGGAGGGGACAGGGAGGCCCCAGCATTTT	CASGLVREGTGRPQHF
-	TRBV28	-	TRBJ2-2	TGTGCCAGCAGTTTACAGACCGGGGAGCTGTTTTTT	CASSLQTGELFF
-	TRBV5-1	-	TRBJ2-7	TGCGCCAGCAGCTTGGATGGGGCCGCACGGTCCTACGAGCAGTACTTC	CASSLDGAARSYEQYF
-	TRBV5-1	-	TRBJ1-2	TGCGCCAGCAGCCCCGATCAGGGTACGGGCATAAGCTACACCTTC	CASSPDQGTGISYTF
-	TRBV6-2/TRBV6-3	-	TRBJ2-3	TGTGCCAGCAGTGGCCAGCGGTTCACAGATACGCAGTATTTT	CASSGQRFTDTQYF
-	TRBV20-1	TRBD2	TRBJ2-3	TGCAGTGCTAGTTTAGCGGGAAGCACAGATACGCAGTATTTT	CSASLAGSTDTQYF